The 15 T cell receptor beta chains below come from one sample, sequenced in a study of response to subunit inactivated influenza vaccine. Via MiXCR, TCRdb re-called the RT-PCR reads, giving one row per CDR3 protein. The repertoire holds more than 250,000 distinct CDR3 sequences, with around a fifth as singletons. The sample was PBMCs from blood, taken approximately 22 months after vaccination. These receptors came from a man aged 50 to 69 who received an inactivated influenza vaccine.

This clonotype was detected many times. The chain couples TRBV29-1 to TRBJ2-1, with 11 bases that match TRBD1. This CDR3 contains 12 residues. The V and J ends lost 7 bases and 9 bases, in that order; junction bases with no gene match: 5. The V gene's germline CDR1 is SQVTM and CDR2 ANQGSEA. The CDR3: CSAGQGAGEQFF. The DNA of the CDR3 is TGCAGCGCCGGACAGGGGGCTGGTGAGCAGTTCTTC.

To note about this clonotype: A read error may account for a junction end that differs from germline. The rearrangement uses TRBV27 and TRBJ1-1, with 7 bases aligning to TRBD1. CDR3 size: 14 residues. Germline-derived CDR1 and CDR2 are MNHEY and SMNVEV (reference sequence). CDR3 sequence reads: CASSLGRGNTGAFF. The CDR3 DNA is TGTGCCAGCAGTTTGGGCAGGGGGAACACTGGAGCTTTCTTT.

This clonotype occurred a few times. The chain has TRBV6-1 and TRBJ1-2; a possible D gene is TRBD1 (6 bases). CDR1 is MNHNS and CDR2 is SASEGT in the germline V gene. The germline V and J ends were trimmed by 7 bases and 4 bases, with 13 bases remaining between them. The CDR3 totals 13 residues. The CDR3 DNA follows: TGTGCCAGCACCGGGGGCGCTTTCTATGGCTACACCTTC. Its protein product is CASTGGAFYGYTF.

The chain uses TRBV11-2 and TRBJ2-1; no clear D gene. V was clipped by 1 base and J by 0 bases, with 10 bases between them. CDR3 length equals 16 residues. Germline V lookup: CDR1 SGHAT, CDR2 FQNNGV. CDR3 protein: CASSLGALSSYNEQFF. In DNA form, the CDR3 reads TGTGCCAGCAGCTTAGGAGCTTTGAGCTCCTACAATGAGCAGTTCTTC. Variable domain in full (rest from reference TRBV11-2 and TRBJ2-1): EAGVAQSPRYKIIEKRQSVAFWCNPISGHATLYWYQQILGQGPKLLIQFQNNGVVDDSQLPKDRFSAERLKGVDSTLKIQPAKLEDSAVYLCASSLGALSSYNEQFFGPGTRLTVL.

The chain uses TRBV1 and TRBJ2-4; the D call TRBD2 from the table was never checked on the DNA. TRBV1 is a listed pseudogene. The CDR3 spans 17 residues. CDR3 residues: CTSSQALGSSAKNIQYF. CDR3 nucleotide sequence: TGCACCAGCAGCCAGGCTTTAGGGAGTTCTGCCAAAAACATTCAGTACTTC.

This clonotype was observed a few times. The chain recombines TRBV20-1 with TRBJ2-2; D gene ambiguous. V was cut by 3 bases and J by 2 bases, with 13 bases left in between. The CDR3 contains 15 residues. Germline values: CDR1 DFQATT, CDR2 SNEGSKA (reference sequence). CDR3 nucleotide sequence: TGCAGTGCTAGCCAAGGGCGGAAAAACACCGGGGAGCTGTTTTTT. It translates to CSASQGRKNTGELFF.

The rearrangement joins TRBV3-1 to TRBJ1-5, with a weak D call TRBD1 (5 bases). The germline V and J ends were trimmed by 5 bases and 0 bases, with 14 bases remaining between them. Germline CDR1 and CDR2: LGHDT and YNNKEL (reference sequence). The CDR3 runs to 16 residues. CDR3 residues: CASSFGGLASNQPQHF. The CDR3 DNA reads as TGTGCCAGCAGCTTTGGGGGATTAGCTAGCAATCAGCCCCAGCATTTT.

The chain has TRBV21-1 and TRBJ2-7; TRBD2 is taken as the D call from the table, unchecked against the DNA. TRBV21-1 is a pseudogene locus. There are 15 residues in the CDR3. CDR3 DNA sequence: TGTGCCAGCAGCAAACGGAGGAGGACCGACTACGAGCAGTACTTC. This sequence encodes CASSKRRRTDYEQYF.

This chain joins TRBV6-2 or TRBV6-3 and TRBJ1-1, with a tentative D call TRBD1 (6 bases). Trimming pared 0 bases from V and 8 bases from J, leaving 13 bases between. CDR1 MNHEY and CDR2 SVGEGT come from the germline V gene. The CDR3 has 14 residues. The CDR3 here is CASSYSTGGAEAFF. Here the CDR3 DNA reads TGTGCCAGCAGTTACTCGACGGGGGGCGCCGAAGCTTTCTTT.

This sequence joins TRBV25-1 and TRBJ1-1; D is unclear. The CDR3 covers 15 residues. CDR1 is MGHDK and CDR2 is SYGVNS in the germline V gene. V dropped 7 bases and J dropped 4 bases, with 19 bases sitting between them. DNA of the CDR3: TGTGCCAGCAAAACCAGCGGCGGGGTGGGCACTGAAGCTTTCTTT. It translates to CASKTSGGVGTEAFF.

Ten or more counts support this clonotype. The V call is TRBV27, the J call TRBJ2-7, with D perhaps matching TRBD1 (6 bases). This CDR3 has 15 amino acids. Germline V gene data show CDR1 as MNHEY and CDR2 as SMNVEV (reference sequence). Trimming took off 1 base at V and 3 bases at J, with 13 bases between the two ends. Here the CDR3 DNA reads TGTGCCAGCAGTTTATTCCCGGGACAAAGCTACGAGCAGTACTTC. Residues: CASSLFPGQSYEQYF.

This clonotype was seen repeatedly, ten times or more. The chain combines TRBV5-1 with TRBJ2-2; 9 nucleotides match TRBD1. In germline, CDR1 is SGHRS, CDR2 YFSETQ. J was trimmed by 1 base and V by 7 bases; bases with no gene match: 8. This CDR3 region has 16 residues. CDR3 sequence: CASGQGTFMNTGELFF. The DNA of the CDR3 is TGCGCCAGCGGACAGGGGACCTTTATGAACACCGGGGAGCTGTTTTTT.

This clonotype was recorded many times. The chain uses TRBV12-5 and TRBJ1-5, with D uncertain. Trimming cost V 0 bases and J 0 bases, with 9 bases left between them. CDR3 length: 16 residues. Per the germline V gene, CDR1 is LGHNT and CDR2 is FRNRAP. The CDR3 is CASGLVTPYSNQPQHF. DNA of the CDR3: TGTGCTAGTGGTTTGGTGACACCCTATAGCAATCAGCCCCAGCATTTT.

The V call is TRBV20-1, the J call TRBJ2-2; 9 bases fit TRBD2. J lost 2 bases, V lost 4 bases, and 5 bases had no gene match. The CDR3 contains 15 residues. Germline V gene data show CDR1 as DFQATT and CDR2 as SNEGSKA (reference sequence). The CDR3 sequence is CSATGTSRNTGELFF. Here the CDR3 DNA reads TGCAGTGCTACCGGGACTAGCCGAAACACCGGGGAGCTGTTTTTT.

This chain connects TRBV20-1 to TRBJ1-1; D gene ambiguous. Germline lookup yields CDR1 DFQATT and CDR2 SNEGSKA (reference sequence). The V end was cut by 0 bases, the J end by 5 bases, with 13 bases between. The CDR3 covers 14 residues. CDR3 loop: CSARDQTGGTEAFF. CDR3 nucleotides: TGCAGTGCTAGAGATCAGACCGGTGGGACTGAAGCTTTCTTT.